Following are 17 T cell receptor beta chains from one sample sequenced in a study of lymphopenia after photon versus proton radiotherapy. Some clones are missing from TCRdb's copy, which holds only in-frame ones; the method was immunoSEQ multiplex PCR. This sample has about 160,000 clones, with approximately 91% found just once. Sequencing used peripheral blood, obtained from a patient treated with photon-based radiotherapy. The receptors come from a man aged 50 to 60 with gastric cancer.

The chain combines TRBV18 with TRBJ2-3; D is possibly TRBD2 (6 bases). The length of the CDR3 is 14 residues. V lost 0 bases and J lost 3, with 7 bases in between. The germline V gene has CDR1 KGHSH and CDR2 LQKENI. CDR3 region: CASSPPRGTDTQYF. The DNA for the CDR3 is TGTGCCAGCTCACCACCCCGGGGGACAGATACGCAGTATTTT.

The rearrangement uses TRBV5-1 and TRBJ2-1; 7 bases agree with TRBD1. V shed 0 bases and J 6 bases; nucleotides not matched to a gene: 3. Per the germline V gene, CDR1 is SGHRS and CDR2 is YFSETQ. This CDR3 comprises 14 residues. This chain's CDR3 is CASSLVDRANEQFF. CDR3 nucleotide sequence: TGCGCCAGCAGCTTGGTAGACAGGGCCAATGAGCAGTTCTTC. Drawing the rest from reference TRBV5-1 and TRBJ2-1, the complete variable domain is KAGVTQTPRYLIKTRGQQVTLSCSPISGHRSVSWYQQTPGQGLQFLFEYFSETQRNKGNFPGRFSGRQFSNSRSEMNVSTLELGDSALYLCASSLVDRANEQFFGPGTRLTVL.

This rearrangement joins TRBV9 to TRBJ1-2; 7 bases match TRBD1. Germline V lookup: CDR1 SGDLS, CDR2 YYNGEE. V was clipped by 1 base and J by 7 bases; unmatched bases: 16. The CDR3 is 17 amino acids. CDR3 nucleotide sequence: TGTGCCAGCAGCGTATCTCTGGGCAGGGGGAAGGTCGGTGGCTACACCTTC. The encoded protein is CASSVSLGRGKVGGYTF.

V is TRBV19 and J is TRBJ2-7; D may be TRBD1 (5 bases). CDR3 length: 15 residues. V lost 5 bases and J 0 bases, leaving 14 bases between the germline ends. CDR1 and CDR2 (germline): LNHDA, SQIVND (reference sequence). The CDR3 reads CASSRSTDFSYEQYF. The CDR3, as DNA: TGTGCCAGTAGTCGCTCGACAGATTTCTCCTACGAGCAGTACTTC.

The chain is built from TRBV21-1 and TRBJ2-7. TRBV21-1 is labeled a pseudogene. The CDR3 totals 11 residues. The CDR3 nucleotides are TGTGCCAGCAGCCCCCCCTACGAGCAGTACTTC. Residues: CASSPPYEQYF.

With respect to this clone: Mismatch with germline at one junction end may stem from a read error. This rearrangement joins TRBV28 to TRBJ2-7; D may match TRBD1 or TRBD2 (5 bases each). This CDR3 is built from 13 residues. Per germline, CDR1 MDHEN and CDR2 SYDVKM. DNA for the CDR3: TGTGCCAGCAGATTATTTGGGACCTTTGAGCTGTACTTC. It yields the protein CASRLFGTFELYF.

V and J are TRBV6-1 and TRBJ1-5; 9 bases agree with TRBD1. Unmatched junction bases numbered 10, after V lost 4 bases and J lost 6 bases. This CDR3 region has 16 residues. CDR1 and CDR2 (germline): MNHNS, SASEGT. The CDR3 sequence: CASSGLPGQGGQPQHF. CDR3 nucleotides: TGTGCCAGCAGTGGACTTCCGGGACAGGGTGGTCAGCCCCAGCATTTT.

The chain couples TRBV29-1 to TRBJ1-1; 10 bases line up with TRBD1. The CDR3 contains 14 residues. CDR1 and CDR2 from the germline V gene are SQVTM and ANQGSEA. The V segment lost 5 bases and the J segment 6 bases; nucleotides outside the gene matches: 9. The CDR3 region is CSVSRGTGEAEAFF. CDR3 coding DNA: TGCAGCGTTTCACGAGGGACAGGGGAAGCTGAAGCTTTCTTT.

The CDR3 nucleotides are TGTGCCAGCAGCGTAAAAGAGACCCAGTACTTC. It translates to CASSVKETQYF. The V and J genes are TRBV11-2 and TRBJ2-5; no firm D call. CDR3 length: 11 amino acids. V shed 5 bases and J shed 3 bases, with 4 bases lying between them. Germline CDR1 reads SGHAT; CDR2 reads FQNNGV.

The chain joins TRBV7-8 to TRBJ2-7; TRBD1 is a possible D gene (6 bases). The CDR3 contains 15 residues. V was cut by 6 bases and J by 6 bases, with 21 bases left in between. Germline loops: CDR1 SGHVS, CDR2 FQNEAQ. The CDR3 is CASSSGHRDVGEQYF. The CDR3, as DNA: TGTGCCAGCAGTTCAGGGCACAGGGACGTGGGCGAGCAGTACTTC.

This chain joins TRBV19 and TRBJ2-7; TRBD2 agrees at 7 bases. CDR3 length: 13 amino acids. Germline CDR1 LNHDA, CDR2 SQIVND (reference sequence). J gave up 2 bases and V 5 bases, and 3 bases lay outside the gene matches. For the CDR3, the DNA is TGTGCCAGTAGTTTGGCGGGAGCCTACGAGCAGTACTTC. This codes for CASSLAGAYEQYF.

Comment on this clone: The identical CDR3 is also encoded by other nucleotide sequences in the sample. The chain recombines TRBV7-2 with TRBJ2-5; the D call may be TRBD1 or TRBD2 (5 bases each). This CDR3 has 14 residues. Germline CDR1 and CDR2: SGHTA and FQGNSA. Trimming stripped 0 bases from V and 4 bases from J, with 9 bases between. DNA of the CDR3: TGTGCCAGCAGCTTAGCAGGGGCGGGAGAGACCCAGTACTTC. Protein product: CASSLAGAGETQYF. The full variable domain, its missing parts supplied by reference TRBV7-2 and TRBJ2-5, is GAGVSQSPSNKVTEKGKDVELRCDPISGHTALYWYRQSLGQGLEFLIYFQGNSAPDKSGLPSDRFSAERTGGSVSTLTIQRTQQEDSAVYLCASSLAGAGETQYFGPGTRLLVL.

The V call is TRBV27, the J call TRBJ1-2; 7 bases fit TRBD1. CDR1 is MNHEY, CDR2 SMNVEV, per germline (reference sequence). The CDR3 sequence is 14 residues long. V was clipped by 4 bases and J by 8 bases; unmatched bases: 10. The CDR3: CASSSLDRVRGYTF. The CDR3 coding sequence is TGTGCCAGCAGTTCCCTAGACAGGGTTCGGGGCTACACCTTC.

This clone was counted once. CDR3 loop: CASSQLGGRTDTQYF. The CDR3 DNA follows: TGCGCCAGCAGCCAGTTAGGGGGCCGCACAGATACGCAGTATTTT. This chain connects TRBV4-1 to TRBJ2-3; 7 bases are a match to TRBD1. Germline CDR1 and CDR2: MGHRA and YSYEKL. Trimming removed 3 bases from V and 1 base from J; junction bases left unmatched: 4. The CDR3 extends over 15 amino acids.

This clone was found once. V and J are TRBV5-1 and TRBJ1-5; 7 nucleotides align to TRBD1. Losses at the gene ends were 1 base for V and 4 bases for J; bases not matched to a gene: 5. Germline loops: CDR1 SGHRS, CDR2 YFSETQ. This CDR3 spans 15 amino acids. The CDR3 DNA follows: TGCGCCAGCAGCTTGTTGGGACAGAGGAATCAGCCCCAGCATTTT. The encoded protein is CASSLLGQRNQPQHF. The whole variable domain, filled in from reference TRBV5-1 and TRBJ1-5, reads KAGVTQTPRYLIKTRGQQVTLSCSPISGHRSVSWYQQTPGQGLQFLFEYFSETQRNKGNFPGRFSGRQFSNSRSEMNVSTLELGDSALYLCASSLLGQRNQPQHFGDGTRLSIL.

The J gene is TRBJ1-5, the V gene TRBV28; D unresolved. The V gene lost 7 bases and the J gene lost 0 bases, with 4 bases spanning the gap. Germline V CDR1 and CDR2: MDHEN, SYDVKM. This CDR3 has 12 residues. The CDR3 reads CASKASNQPQHF. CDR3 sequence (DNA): TGTGCCAGCAAAGCTAGCAATCAGCCCCAGCATTTT.

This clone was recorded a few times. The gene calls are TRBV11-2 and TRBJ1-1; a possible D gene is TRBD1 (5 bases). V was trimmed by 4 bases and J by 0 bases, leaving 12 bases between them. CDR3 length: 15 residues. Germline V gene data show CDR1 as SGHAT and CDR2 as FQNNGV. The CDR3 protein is CASSSGTAVNTEAFF. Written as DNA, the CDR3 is TGTGCCAGCAGCTCCGGGACTGCTGTGAACACTGAAGCTTTCTTT.